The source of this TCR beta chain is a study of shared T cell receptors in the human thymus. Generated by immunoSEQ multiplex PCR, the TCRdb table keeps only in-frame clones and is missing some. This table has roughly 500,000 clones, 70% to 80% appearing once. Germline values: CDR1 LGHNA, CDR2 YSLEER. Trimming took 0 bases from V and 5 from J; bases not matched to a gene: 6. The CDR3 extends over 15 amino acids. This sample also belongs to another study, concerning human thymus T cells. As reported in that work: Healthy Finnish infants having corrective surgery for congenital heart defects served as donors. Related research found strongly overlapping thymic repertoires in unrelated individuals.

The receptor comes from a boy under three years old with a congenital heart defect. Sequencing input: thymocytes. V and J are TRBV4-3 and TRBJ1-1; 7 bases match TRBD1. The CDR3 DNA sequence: TGCGCCAGCAGCCAAGAACGCTCGACAGGGACTGAAGCTTTCTTT. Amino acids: CASSQERSTGTEAFF.